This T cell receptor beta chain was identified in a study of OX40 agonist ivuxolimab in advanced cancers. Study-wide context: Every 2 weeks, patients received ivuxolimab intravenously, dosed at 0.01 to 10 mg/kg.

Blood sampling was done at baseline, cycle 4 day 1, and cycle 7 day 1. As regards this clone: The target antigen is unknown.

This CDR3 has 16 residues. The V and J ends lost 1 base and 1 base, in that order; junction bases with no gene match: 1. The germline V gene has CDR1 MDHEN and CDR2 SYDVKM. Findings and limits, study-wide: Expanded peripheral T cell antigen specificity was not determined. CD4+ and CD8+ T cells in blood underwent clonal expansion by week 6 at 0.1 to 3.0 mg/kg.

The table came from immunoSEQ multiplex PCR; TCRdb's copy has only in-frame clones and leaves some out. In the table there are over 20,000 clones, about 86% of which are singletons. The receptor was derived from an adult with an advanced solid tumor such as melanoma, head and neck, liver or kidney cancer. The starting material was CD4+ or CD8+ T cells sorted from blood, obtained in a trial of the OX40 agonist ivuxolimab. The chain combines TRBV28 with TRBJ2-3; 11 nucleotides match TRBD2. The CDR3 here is CASSLSSGRRTDTQYF. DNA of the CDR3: TGTGCCAGCAGTTTATCTAGCGGGAGGCGCACAGATACGCAGTATTTT.